The present T cell receptor (beta chain) was sequenced within a study of cytomegalovirus exposure and HLA in healthy donors. Points from the study as a whole: In vitro work confirmed that three CMV-associated chains recognize CMV antigens. Cytomegalovirus-associated TCR beta chains were listed, numbering 164.

To note about this clone: The antigen remains unidentified.

Here immunoSEQ multiplex PCR was the method, and the copy in TCRdb shows in-frame clones only, minus some. Found here are 150,000 to 200,000 clones, roughly 81% of them singletons; the top ten hold 1% to 1.5%. J gave up 3 bases and V 6 bases, and 7 bases lay outside the gene matches. Germline V gene sequence: CDR1 SQVTM, CDR2 ANQGSEA. The CDR3 totals 14 residues. The study drew the donors from its roughly 110-subject validation cohort, separate from the roughly 700-subject first cohort. The sequencing input was PBMCs. This chain joins TRBV29-1 and TRBJ1-5; 8 nucleotides agree with TRBD1. The sequence was obtained from a woman aged 25 to 39 in good health and CMV-seronegative. The CDR3 loop reads CSVKATGVNQPQHF. Written as DNA, the CDR3 is TGCAGCGTCAAGGCGACAGGGGTCAATCAGCCCCAGCATTTT.